This T cell receptor beta chain was retrieved from a study of shared clonotypes between healthy human individuals. Profiling relied on immunoSEQ multiplex PCR, and the TCRdb table lists in-frame clones only, not all of them. The sample contains approximately 1,500,000 clones, nearly 99% of which appear only once. V lost 0 bases and J lost 8, with 5 bases in between. This CDR3 has 11 residues. Germline V gene lookup returns CDR1 MNHEY and CDR2 SVGAGI. The sequencing sample was made of naive CD4+ T cells sorted from blood. Indicated subset: CD45RA+ positively selected. This chain links TRBV6-5 with TRBJ2-7, with unresolved D. The source is a young man in good health. The CDR3 coding sequence is TGTGCCAGCAGTTACTCGAGGAAGCAGTACTTC. Translated: CASSYSRKQYF.